The 8 T cell receptor beta chains in this list originate from one sample, sequenced in a study of cytomegalovirus exposure and HLA in healthy donors. Researchers ran the PCR with 60 Vbeta and 13 Jbeta primers. The protocol was immunoSEQ multiplex PCR, while the TCRdb copy is restricted to in-frame clones and leaves out a portion. Of fewer than 150,000 clones detected, about 68% appear once; the ten largest clones hold around 10%. Sequencing was performed on PBMCs. All receptors derive from a woman in her fifties or sixties in good health and CMV-seropositive.

The chain is built from TRBV9 and TRBJ2-3; D gene unclear. The ends were cut back, 0 bases at V and 2 bases at J, with 7 bases in the middle. Germline V gene lookup returns CDR1 SGDLS and CDR2 YYNGEE. The CDR3 loop spans 14 amino acids. The CDR3 DNA is TGTGCCAGCAGCGTAGTACAGATCACAGATACGCAGTATTTT. This translates into CASSVVQITDTQYF.

CDR3 amino acids: CSVVPPTDRGPRSPLHF. CDR3 coding DNA: TGCAGCGTTGTCCCACCGACCGACAGGGGGCCGAGGTCACCCCTCCACTTT. The rearrangement links TRBV29-1 to TRBJ1-6; 10 bases agree with TRBD1. V dropped 4 bases and J dropped 10; count of bases not matched to a gene: 16. The CDR3 has 17 amino acids. CDR1 SQVTM and CDR2 ANQGSEA come from the germline V gene.

This clone has only one observation. The chain recombines TRBV4-3 with TRBJ2-5; no firm D call. Germline CDR1 is LGHNA and CDR2 is YSLEER. Trimming took 0 bases from V and 1 from J, leaving 9 bases between them. This CDR3 contains 15 residues. This chain's CDR3 is CASSQDWQAQETQYF. The CDR3 DNA follows: TGCGCCAGCAGCCAAGATTGGCAGGCCCAAGAGACCCAGTACTTC.

This sequence joins TRBV5-1 and TRBJ2-1; D may be TRBD2 (6 bases). The V gene's germline CDR1 is SGHRS and CDR2 YFSETQ. V lost 1 base and J lost 2, with 10 bases in between. There are 15 residues in the CDR3. CDR3 nucleotide sequence: TGCGCCAGCAGCTTGCAGGACTATACCTACAATGAGCAGTTCTTC. Protein: CASSLQDYTYNEQFF.

This chain connects TRBV27 to TRBJ2-7; 10 bases are a match to TRBD2. V shed 5 bases, J shed 3 bases, and the junction held 10 bases outside the gene matches. Germline V lookup: CDR1 MNHEY, CDR2 SMNVEV (reference sequence). The CDR3 is made up of 16 amino acids. The CDR3 sequence is CASSPGTASGSYEQYF. Written as DNA, the CDR3 is TGTGCCAGCAGTCCGGGGACAGCTAGCGGGAGCTACGAGCAGTACTTC.

V gene TRBV6-5 combines with J gene TRBJ2-2; 10 bases are shared with TRBD1. The CDR3 consists of 14 residues. With 6 bases clipped from V and 5 bases from J, the junction kept 3 bases outside the gene matches. Per the germline V gene, CDR1 is MNHEY and CDR2 is SVGAGI. For the CDR3, the DNA is TGTGCCAGCAGGAAGGGACAGGGGACCGGGGAGCTGTTTTTT. It codes for CASRKGQGTGELFF.

This rearrangement joins TRBV27 to TRBJ1-1; perhaps TRBD1 as D (6 bases). Trimming stripped 6 bases from V and 0 bases from J, with 14 bases between. There are 15 residues in the CDR3. Germline CDR1 reads MNHEY; CDR2 reads SMNVEV (reference sequence). This CDR3 reads CASRDPQGLNTEAFF. The CDR3 DNA is TGTGCCAGCAGGGACCCACAGGGACTGAACACTGAAGCTTTCTTT.

With regard to this clone: Other DNA sequences from this sample encode an identical CDR3 as well. The chain links TRBV7-9 to TRBJ1-6; 12 bases line up with TRBD1. Per the germline V gene, CDR1 is SEHNR and CDR2 is FQNEAQ (reference sequence). With 5 bases clipped from V and 7 bases from J, the junction kept 3 bases outside the gene matches. The CDR3 totals 15 residues. The CDR3 region has the DNA TGTGCCAGCAGCAAAGGGACAGGGGGCAATTCACCCCTCCACTTT. As protein: CASSKGTGGNSPLHF.